These 18 T cell receptor beta chains were sequenced from one sample in a study of OX40 agonist ivuxolimab in advanced cancers. Measured with immunoSEQ multiplex PCR; TCRdb has only the in-frame clones, and not every one. The sample holds around 67,000 clones, 84% seen once. The material sequenced was CD4+ or CD8+ T cells sorted from blood, taken in a trial of the OX40 agonist ivuxolimab. The receptors were sampled from an adult with an advanced solid tumor such as melanoma, head and neck, liver or kidney cancer.

This clone has only a few counts. The chain carries TRBV7-2 and TRBJ1-3; D is perhaps TRBD1 (5 bases). V lost 5 bases, J lost 3 bases, and 14 bases lay in between. CDR1 is SGHTA, CDR2 FQGNSA, per germline. CDR3 size: 15 residues. The CDR3 loop is CASSRRVVGGNTIYF. CDR3 nucleotides: TGTGCCAGCAGCCGCAGGGTAGTGGGTGGAAACACCATATATTTT.

V is TRBV28 and J is TRBJ2-5; a possible D gene is TRBD2 (6 bases). The V gene's germline CDR1 is MDHEN and CDR2 SYDVKM. The CDR3 spans 15 residues. With 3 bases removed from V and 3 bases from J, the gap between germline ends came to 14 bases. In nucleotides, the CDR3 is TGTGCCAGCAGTTTCTCGAGGAGGGAAAAAGAGACCCAGTACTTC. Its translation: CASSFSRREKETQYF.

V is TRBV7-9 and J is TRBJ2-2; TRBD1 matches at 8 bases. This CDR3 has 19 residues. From germline, CDR1 is SEHNR and CDR2 FQNEAQ (reference sequence). Trimming cost V 5 bases and J 0 bases; bases outside gene matches: 14. CDR3 DNA sequence: TGTGCCAGCAGCCCCGGGGGAACCGGGACAGGCGCGAACACCGGGGAGCTGTTTTTT. It translates to CASSPGGTGTGANTGELFF.

The chain joins TRBV7-9 to TRBJ1-1; the match to TRBD1 covers 9 bases. Losses at the gene ends were 5 bases for V and 0 bases for J; bases not matched to a gene: 7. The CDR3 has 16 amino acids. Germline V lookup: CDR1 SEHNR, CDR2 FQNEAQ (reference sequence). The CDR3 protein is CASSPATGGLNTEAFF. CDR3 bases: TGTGCCAGCAGCCCCGCGACAGGGGGTTTGAACACTGAAGCTTTCTTT.

This clone was picked up one time. The chain employs TRBV9 and TRBJ2-2, with 8 bases fitting TRBD1. V lost 0 bases and J lost 1; bases outside the gene matches: 2. CDR1 is SGDLS and CDR2 is YYNGEE in the germline V gene. This CDR3 comprises 16 residues. DNA of the CDR3: TGTGCCAGCAGCGTAGTAGGGACAGGGAACACCGGGGAGCTGTTTTTT. Translating gives CASSVVGTGNTGELFF.

This clone has more than one count but fewer than ten. The V gene is TRBV2, the J gene TRBJ1-6; D remains unclear. The CDR3 length is 11 residues. The V gene's germline CDR1 is SNHLY and CDR2 FYNNEI. Trimming took off 4 bases at V and 6 bases at J, with 1 base between the two ends. The CDR3 bases are TGTGCCAGCAGTGCTAATTCACCCCTCCACTTT. Protein product: CASSANSPLHF.

J is TRBJ2-5 and V is TRBV7-8, with no clear D. The J call is doubtful: the DNA matches TRBJ2-7 better. Germline V gene lookup returns CDR1 SGHVS and CDR2 FQNEAQ. The CDR3 runs to 15 residues. The CDR3 region has the DNA TGTGCCAGCAGCTTAATGGGTTCTCTATCCTACGAGCAGTACTTC. It is translated as CASSLMGSLSYEQYF.

This chain connects TRBV19 to TRBJ1-3; D might be TRBD1 (6 bases). Germline-derived CDR1 and CDR2 are LNHDA and SQIVND (reference sequence). The germline V and J ends were trimmed by 3 bases and 0 bases, with 12 bases remaining between them. The CDR3 covers 16 residues. CDR3 region: CASSIQGGYSGNTIYF. CDR3 in DNA: TGTGCCAGTAGTATCCAAGGGGGATACTCTGGAAACACCATATATTTT.

J is TRBJ1-2 and V is TRBV6-5; maybe TRBD1 (5 bases). This CDR3 spans 13 amino acids. CDR1 and CDR2 (germline): MNHEY, SVGAGI. V gave up 5 bases and J gave up 2 bases, with 9 bases separating them. CDR3 bases: TGTGCCAGCAGTCGGGACCTGAACTATGGCTACACCTTC. It specifies CASSRDLNYGYTF.

This clone was detected a few times. The rearrangement links TRBV6-1 to TRBJ1-2; possible D gene TRBD1, 6 bases. This CDR3 contains 17 residues. Trimming took off 4 bases at V and 0 bases at J, with 18 bases between the two ends. The germline gives CDR1 MNHNS, CDR2 SASEGT. The CDR3: CASSGRTAVKANYGYTF. For the CDR3, the DNA is TGTGCCAGCAGTGGCAGGACAGCAGTAAAAGCTAACTATGGCTACACCTTC.

The V and J genes are TRBV7-6 and TRBJ2-5, with D unclear. Per germline, CDR1 SGHVS and CDR2 FNYEAQ. This CDR3 contains 13 residues. V was shortened by 3 bases and J by 2 bases, with 7 bases between the two germline ends. DNA of the CDR3: TGTGCCAGCAGCTTGACATTTCAAGAGACCCAGTACTTC. Amino acid sequence: CASSLTFQETQYF.

CDR3 in amino acids: CASSLWAGGDEQYF. The DNA for the CDR3 is TGTGCCAGCAGTTTATGGGCAGGGGGGGACGAGCAGTACTTC. The chain combines TRBV27 with TRBJ2-7, with D perhaps matching TRBD1 or TRBD2 (7 bases each). Germline V gene data show CDR1 as MNHEY and CDR2 as SMNVEV (reference sequence). Trimming cost V 1 base and J 5 bases, with 12 bases left between them. The CDR3 sequence is 14 residues long.

The V gene is TRBV11-2, the J gene TRBJ2-1; no clear D gene. V was shortened by 1 base and J by 7 bases, with 11 bases between the two germline ends. The CDR3 sequence is 14 residues long. The germline CDR1 and CDR2 sequences are SGHAT and FQNNGV. The CDR3 DNA reads TGTGCCAGCAGCTTAGCAAGGATTCCAAATGAGCAGTTCTTC. Its protein is CASSLARIPNEQFF.

V and J are TRBV7-2 and TRBJ1-2; D is unresolved. Deletions cut 1 base from V and 2 bases from J, with 11 bases between. Germline lookup yields CDR1 SGHTA and CDR2 FQGNSA. The length of the CDR3 is 15 residues. CDR3 nucleotides: TGTGCCAGCAGCTTAGAATACGGACCCAACTATGGCTACACCTTC. Translation: CASSLEYGPNYGYTF.

This clone was seen only a few times. The J gene is TRBJ2-5, the V gene TRBV10-3; TRBD2 agrees at 8 bases. The CDR3 is made up of 20 amino acids. Germline lookup yields CDR1 ENHRY and CDR2 SYGVKD. The J segment lost 0 bases and the V segment lost 3 bases, leaving 18 bases of the junction unmatched. The DNA of the CDR3 is TGTGCCATCAGTGATAGAGGGAAACTAGCGGCGGATAAGCACCAAGAGACCCAGTACTTC. This codes for CAISDRGKLAADKHQETQYF.

CDR3 DNA: TGTGCCAGCAGTCCCCAGGGGGCCACGCGCTATGGCTACACCTTC. Protein: CASSPQGATRYGYTF. The V and J genes are TRBV27 and TRBJ1-2; 8 bases align to TRBD1. The CDR3 length is 15 residues. The junction had 9 bases not matched to a gene; V was cut back by 5 bases and J by 4 bases. Germline-derived CDR1 and CDR2 are MNHEY and SMNVEV (reference sequence).

The chain has TRBV9 and TRBJ2-7; D gene unclear. With 1 base removed from V and 10 bases from J, the gap between germline ends came to 15 bases. Germline V gene sequence: CDR1 SGDLS, CDR2 YYNGEE. This CDR3 contains 13 residues. The CDR3 DNA reads TGTGCCAGCAGCGTACTTTCCGGTGAGGAACAGTACTTC. As protein: CASSVLSGEEQYF.

The chain is built from TRBV5-8 and TRBJ2-7; 9 bases agree with TRBD2. Germline V gene data show CDR1 as SGHTS and CDR2 as YDEGEE. The CDR3 extends over 15 amino acids. J lost 3 bases, V lost 1 base, and 5 bases had no gene match. CDR3 bases: TGTGCCAGCAGCTTGCTAGCGGGATCGGACTACGAGCAGTACTTC. Translated: CASSLLAGSDYEQYF.